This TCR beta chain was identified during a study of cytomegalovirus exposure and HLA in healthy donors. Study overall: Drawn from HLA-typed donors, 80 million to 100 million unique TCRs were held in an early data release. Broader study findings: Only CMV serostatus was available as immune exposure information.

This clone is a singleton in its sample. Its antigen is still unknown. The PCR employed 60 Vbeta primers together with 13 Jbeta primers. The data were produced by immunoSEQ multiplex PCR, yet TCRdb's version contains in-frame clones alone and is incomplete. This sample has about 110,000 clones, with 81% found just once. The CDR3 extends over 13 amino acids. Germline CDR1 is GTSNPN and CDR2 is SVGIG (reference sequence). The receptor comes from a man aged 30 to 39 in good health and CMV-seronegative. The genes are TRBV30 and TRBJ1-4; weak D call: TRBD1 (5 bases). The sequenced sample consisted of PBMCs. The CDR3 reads CATGGGTNEKLFF. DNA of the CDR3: TGTGCGACGGGCGGGGGAACTAATGAAAAACTGTTTTTT.